The 17 T cell receptor beta chains given below trace back to one sample, sequenced in a study of CD8+ T cells in alopecia areata. Extracted from the samples, RNA was reverse transcribed into cDNA to serve as the sequencing template. The method was immunoSEQ multiplex PCR; TCRdb's version includes in-frame clones alone and lacks a portion of them. The sample includes about 180,000 clones, roughly 60% of them seen just once. Sequencing used CD4+ T cells sorted from blood, obtained at week 0. The source of these receptors is a human donor with alopecia areata.

The chain uses TRBV29-1 and TRBJ2-3; 10 bases fit TRBD2. J was trimmed by 9 bases and V by 6 bases; bases with no gene match: 6. Germline V gene sequence: CDR1 SQVTM, CDR2 ANQGSEA. There are 12 residues in the CDR3. The CDR3 region is CSVATLAGTQYF. The CDR3 coding sequence is TGCAGCGTGGCGACACTAGCGGGGACGCAGTATTTT.

This clone was seen only a few times. The J gene is TRBJ2-2, the V gene TRBV29-1, with 8 bases matching TRBD1. The V and J ends lost 7 bases and 1 base, in that order; junction bases with no gene match: 2. Germline V gives CDR1 SQVTM, CDR2 ANQGSEA. The CDR3 length is 13 residues. In DNA form, the CDR3 reads TGCAGCGCGGACAGGGTGAACACCGGGGAGCTGTTTTTT. It encodes CSADRVNTGELFF.

This clone was detected only once. The V gene is TRBV29-1, the J gene TRBJ1-2; perhaps TRBD1 as D (6 bases). V lost 5 bases, J lost 6 bases, and 13 bases lay in between. The CDR3 contains 12 residues. Per germline, CDR1 SQVTM and CDR2 ANQGSEA. This CDR3 reads CSVLGTTDGYTF. In DNA, the CDR3 is TGCAGCGTTCTTGGGACAACGGATGGCTACACCTTC.

This clone was recorded a few times. The rearrangement joins TRBV11-1 to TRBJ2-7; D remains unclear. V was shortened by 4 bases and J by 4 bases, with 11 bases between the two germline ends. Looked up from germline, CDR1 is SGHAT and CDR2 is FQDESV (reference sequence). The CDR3 contains 13 residues. CDR3 protein: CASSSSTEYEQYF. Here the CDR3 DNA reads TGTGCCAGCAGCTCTTCGACGGAATACGAGCAGTACTTC.

The chain uses TRBV11-3 and TRBJ2-3, with 14 bases matching TRBD2. V shed 3 bases, J shed 4 bases, and the junction held 0 bases outside the gene matches. CDR3 length: 15 amino acids. Germline V gives CDR1 SGHNT, CDR2 YENEEA. CDR3 in amino acids: CASSLGLAGADTQYF. In nucleotides, the CDR3 is TGTGCCAGCAGCTTGGGACTAGCGGGGGCAGATACGCAGTATTTT. Looking up the rest from reference TRBV11-3 and TRBJ2-3 gives the full variable domain: EAGVVQSPRYKIIEKKQPVAFWCNPISGHNTLYWYLQNLGQGPELLIRYENEEAVDDSQLPKDRFSAERLKGVDSTLKIQPAELGDSAVYLCASSLGLAGADTQYFGPGTRLTVL.

V gene TRBV29-1 combines with J gene TRBJ1-5; D may be TRBD1 (5 bases). Trimming removed 1 base at V and 6 bases at J, with 10 bases between. The length of the CDR3 is 13 residues. Germline V gives CDR1 SQVTM, CDR2 ANQGSEA. This CDR3 is CSVEVYGGQPQHF. The DNA of the CDR3 is TGCAGCGTTGAAGTATACGGGGGTCAGCCCCAGCATTTT.

Only a few counts were recorded for this clone. The rearrangement joins TRBV7-8 to TRBJ1-2; D is unclear. Germline CDR1 and CDR2: SGHVS and FQNEAQ. Trimming removed 2 bases at V and 10 bases at J, with 11 bases between. The CDR3 covers 12 residues. CDR3 coding DNA: TGTGCCAGCAGCTTAAAGGGTTGGGACTACACCTTC. This translates into CASSLKGWDYTF.

The V call is TRBV4-1, the J call TRBJ2-3, with 8 bases aligning to TRBD2. V dropped 4 bases and J dropped 1; count of bases not matched to a gene: 4. Germline V gene data show CDR1 as MGHRA and CDR2 as YSYEKL. CDR3 length equals 15 residues. The CDR3 DNA sequence: TGCGCCAGCAGCCCAGCGGGGGTGGGCACAGATACGCAGTATTTT. This gives the protein CASSPAGVGTDTQYF.

The chain carries TRBV29-1 and TRBJ2-7, with D possibly being TRBD1 (5 bases). Germline V gene data show CDR1 as SQVTM and CDR2 as ANQGSEA. The V and J ends lost 6 bases and 4 bases respectively, with 16 bases between them. This CDR3 contains 13 residues. As DNA, the CDR3 is TGCAGCGTCCTGGACATGAAAGATTACGAGCAGTACTTC. It is translated as CSVLDMKDYEQYF.

This sequence joins TRBV30 and TRBJ1-1; D gene ambiguous. V lost 4 bases and J 1 base, leaving 10 bases between the germline ends. This CDR3 region has 13 residues. Germline V CDR1 and CDR2: GTSNPN, SVGIG (reference sequence). In nucleotides, the CDR3 is TGTGCCTGGAAACGGAGAGAGAACACTGAAGCTTTCTTT. It is translated as CAWKRRENTEAFF. The entire variable domain, with the rest obtained from reference TRBV30 and TRBJ1-1, is as follows: SQTIHQWPATLVQPVGSPLSLECTVEGTSNPNLYWYRQAAGRGLQLLFYSVGIGQISSEVPQNLSASRPQDRQFILSSKKLLLSDSGFYLCAWKRRENTEAFFGQGTRLTVV.

This clone was found once. The chain joins TRBV2 to TRBJ2-7; TRBD1 matches at 8 bases. Trimming at V came to 0 bases and at J to 6 bases, leaving 13 bases not matched to a gene. Germline assignment: CDR1 SNHLY and CDR2 FYNNEI. This CDR3 has 17 amino acids. The CDR3 DNA is TGTGCCAGCAGTGAAGCGGCGACATGGCAGGGGGCGGTCGAGCAGTACTTC. Protein sequence: CASSEAATWQGAVEQYF.

This chain joins TRBV25-1 and TRBJ2-4, with D hard to call. The CDR3 totals 11 residues. The germline V gene encodes CDR1 MGHDK and CDR2 SYGVNS. V lost 3 bases, J lost 9 bases, and 6 bases lay in between. This CDR3 is CASSDLVIQYF. CDR3 DNA sequence: TGTGCCAGCAGTGATCTAGTCATTCAGTACTTC.

The chain carries TRBV6-6 and TRBJ1-1; 7 bases match TRBD1. Germline CDR1 MNHNY, CDR2 SVGAGI (reference sequence). J was trimmed by 6 bases and V by 7 bases; bases with no gene match: 8. The CDR3 contains 13 residues. CDR3 nucleotides: TGTGCCAGCATGTCCAGGGGGTTGCCTGAAGCTTTCTTT. Protein: CASMSRGLPEAFF.

The chain carries TRBV29-1 and TRBJ2-1; the D gene is possibly TRBD1 (6 bases). V was pared by 6 bases and J by 5 bases, with 8 bases between. CDR1 and CDR2 (germline): SQVTM, ANQGSEA. The CDR3 extends over 11 amino acids. CDR3 nucleotides: TGCAGCGTGGACAGACACAATGAGCAGTTCTTC. Translation gives CSVDRHNEQFF.

This clone appeared a few times. The V gene is TRBV29-1, the J gene TRBJ2-5; weak D call: TRBD1 (5 bases). Germline values: CDR1 SQVTM, CDR2 ANQGSEA. Trimming left V 3 bases short and J 5 bases short, with 10 bases between. This CDR3 region has 12 residues. The DNA for the CDR3 is TGCAGCGTTGATAGGGGCATGGAGACCCAGTACTTC. Translation gives CSVDRGMETQYF.

This clone was seen a handful of times. The rearrangement links TRBV29-1 to TRBJ1-5, with D unclear. CDR1 and CDR2 (germline): SQVTM, ANQGSEA. Trimming took off 4 bases at V and 4 bases at J, with 8 bases between the two ends. This CDR3 has 12 amino acids. The CDR3 reads CSVGGQNQPQHF. As DNA, the CDR3 is TGCAGCGTTGGAGGTCAGAATCAGCCCCAGCATTTT.

The chain employs TRBV5-1 and TRBJ2-6; D perhaps matches TRBD2 (6 bases). Trimming removed 4 bases from V and 0 bases from J, with 17 bases in between. Germline lookup yields CDR1 SGHRS and CDR2 YFSETQ. The CDR3 is 18 amino acids. In DNA, the CDR3 is TGCGCCAGCAGCGTGGGACTTACAACTCTCTCTGGGGCCAACGTCCTGACTTTC. This codes for CASSVGLTTLSGANVLTF.